The clone carrying this TCR beta chain came up a few times. What it recognizes is unknown. The CDR3 is 16 amino acids. The germline V gene has CDR1 DFQATT and CDR2 SNEGSKA (reference sequence). V shed 2 bases and J shed 5 bases, with 22 bases lying between them. The sample originates from a study of T cells after yellow fever vaccination. Overall study results and limits: By day 5 rather than day 15, the secondary response had peaked, though it was weaker.

A 5'RACE template-switching step, the method used to make TCR cDNA, added a universal primer site and UMIs. TCRdb redid the calling of the 5' RACE reads with MiXCR, one entry per CDR3 protein. Of more than 80,000 distinct CDR3 sequences listed, about 5.8% are singletons. The rearrangement uses TRBV20-1 and TRBJ2-7, with D hard to call. Sequencing used CD8+ T cells sorted from PBMCs, obtained 10 days after the yellow fever booster vaccination. This sequence originates from a man between 18 and 35 years old who received the YFV17D yellow fever vaccine. The CDR3 sequence is CSARLPWAGTSHEQYF. The CDR3 DNA reads as TGCAGTGCTAGACTCCCATGGGCAGGTACGAGCCACGAGCAGTACTTC.